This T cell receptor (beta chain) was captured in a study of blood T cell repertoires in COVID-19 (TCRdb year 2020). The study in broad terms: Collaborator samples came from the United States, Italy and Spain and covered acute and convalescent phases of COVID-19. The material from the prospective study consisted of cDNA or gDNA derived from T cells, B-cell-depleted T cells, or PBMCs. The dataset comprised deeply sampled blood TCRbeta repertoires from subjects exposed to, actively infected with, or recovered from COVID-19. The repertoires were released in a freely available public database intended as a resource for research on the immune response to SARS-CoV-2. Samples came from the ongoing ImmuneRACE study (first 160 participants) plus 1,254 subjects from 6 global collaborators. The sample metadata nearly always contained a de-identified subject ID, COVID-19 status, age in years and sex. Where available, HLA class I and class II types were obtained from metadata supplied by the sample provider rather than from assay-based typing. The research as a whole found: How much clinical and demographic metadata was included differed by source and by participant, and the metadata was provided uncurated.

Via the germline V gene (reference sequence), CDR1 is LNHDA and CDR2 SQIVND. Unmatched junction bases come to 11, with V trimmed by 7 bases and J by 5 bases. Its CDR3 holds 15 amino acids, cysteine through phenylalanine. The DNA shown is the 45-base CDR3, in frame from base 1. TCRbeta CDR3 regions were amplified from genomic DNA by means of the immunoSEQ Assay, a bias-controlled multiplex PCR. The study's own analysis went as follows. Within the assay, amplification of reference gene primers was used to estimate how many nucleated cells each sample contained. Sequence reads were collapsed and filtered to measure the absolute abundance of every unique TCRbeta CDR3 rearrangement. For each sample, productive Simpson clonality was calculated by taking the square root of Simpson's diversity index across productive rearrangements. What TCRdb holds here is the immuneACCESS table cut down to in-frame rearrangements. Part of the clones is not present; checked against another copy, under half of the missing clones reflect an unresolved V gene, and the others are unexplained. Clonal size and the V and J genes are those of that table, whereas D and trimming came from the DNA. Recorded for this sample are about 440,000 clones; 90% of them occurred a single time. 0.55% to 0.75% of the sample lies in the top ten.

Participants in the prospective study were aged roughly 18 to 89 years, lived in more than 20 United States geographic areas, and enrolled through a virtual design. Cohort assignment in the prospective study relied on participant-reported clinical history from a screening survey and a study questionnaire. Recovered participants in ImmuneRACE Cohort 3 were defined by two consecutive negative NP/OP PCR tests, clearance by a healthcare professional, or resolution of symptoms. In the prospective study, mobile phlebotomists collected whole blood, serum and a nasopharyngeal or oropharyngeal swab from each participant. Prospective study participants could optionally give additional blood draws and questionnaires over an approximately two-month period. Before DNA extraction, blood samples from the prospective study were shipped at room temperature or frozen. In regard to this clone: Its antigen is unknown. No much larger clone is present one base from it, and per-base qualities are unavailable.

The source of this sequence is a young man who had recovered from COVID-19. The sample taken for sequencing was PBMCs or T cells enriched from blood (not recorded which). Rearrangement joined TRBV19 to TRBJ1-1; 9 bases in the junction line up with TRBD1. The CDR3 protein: CASTQTGGMVTEAFF. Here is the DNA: TGTGCCAGTACTCAGACAGGGGGAATGGTAACTGAAGCTTTCTTT.